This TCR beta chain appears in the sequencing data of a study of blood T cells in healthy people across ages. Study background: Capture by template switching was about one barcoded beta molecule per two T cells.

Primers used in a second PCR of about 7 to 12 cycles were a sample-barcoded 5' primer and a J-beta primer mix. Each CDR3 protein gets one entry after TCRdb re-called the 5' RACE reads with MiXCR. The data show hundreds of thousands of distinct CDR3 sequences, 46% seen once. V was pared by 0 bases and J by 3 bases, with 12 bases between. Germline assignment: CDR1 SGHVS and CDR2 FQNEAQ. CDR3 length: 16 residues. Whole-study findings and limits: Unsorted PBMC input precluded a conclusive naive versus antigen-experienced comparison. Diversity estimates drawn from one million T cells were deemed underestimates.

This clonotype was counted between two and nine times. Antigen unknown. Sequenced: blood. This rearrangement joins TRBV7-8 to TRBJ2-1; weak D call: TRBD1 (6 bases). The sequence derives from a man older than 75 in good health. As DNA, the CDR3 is TGTGCCAGCAGCTTAGCAAGCCAGGGGATCTACAATGAGCAGTTCTTC. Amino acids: CASSLASQGIYNEQFF. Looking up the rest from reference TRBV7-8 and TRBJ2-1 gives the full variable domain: GAGVSQSPRYKVAKRGQDVALRCDPISGHVSLFWYQQALGQGPEFLTYFQNEAQLDKSGLPSDRFFAERPEGSVSTLKIQRTQQEDSAVYLCASSLASQGIYNEQFFGPGTRLTVL.